Given below is one T cell receptor beta chain in context. The antigen it binds to is not known. No clone much larger than this one lies a single base away; base qualities are absent. To sequence the TCRbeta CDR3 region, genomic DNA was isolated from the sorted cells. The immunoSEQ Assay was used for sequencing of TCRbeta CDR3 regions. As stored in TCRdb, this immuneACCESS dataset retains in-frame rearrangements with V and J assigned. A fraction of the clones does not appear; measured against another copy, unresolved V genes explain less than half of the discrepancy, and the remainder lacks a known reason. The sample table shows some 20,000 clones, and around 80% are seen once. 13% to 15% of the sample is held by the ten biggest clonotypes. The trial excluded patients who had a history of autoimmune disease or were on systemic immunosuppression. Peripheral blood for TCR sequencing was collected from all dose cohorts at baseline, on cycle 4 day 1, and on cycle 7 day 1. The samples were drawn from a first-in-human, open-label, multicenter phase I dose-escalation trial of ivuxolimab. Adults with locally advanced or metastatic head and neck squamous cell, hepatocellular, melanoma or renal cell carcinoma were enrolled in the trial. CD4+ and CD8+ T cells were sorted separately from peripheral blood before TCR sequencing.

These data belong to a study of OX40 agonist ivuxolimab in advanced cancers. In the study overall: The costimulatory receptor OX40 (CD134) was targeted by ivuxolimab, a fully human IgG2 agonistic monoclonal antibody. Prior anti-PD-1, anti-PD-L1 or anti-CTLA-4 therapy was permitted, and less than 45% of dose-escalation patients had received checkpoint inhibitors. Intravenous ivuxolimab was administered to patients every 2 weeks at six dose levels: 0.01, 0.1, 0.3, 1.5, 3 and 10 mg/kg. Among the roughly 50 dose-escalation patients, approximately 20 had hepatocellular carcinoma, 15 melanoma, 9 renal cell carcinoma and 9 head and neck cancer. Partial responses occurred in three dose-escalation patients, of whom one had hepatocellular carcinoma and two had cutaneous melanoma. In the dose-escalation cohort, more than 80% of patients were male, and the mean age was 60 years with a range of roughly 20 to 85. The paper describes the monotherapy dose-escalation part (N ≈ 52 patients) of the phase I trial of ivuxolimab. The point of sequencing TCRbeta in the periphery was to test whether ivuxolimab changed TCR sequence diversity and drove clonal T-cell expansion. Beyond this particular receptor, the publication reports: The antigen specificity of the peripheral T cells that underwent clonal expansion was not determined. After ivuxolimab, CD8+ T cells had more expanded clones than CD4+ T cells on average. At doses of 0.1 to 3.0 mg/kg, clonal expansion of both CD4+ and CD8+ blood T cells was observed from baseline to week 6. Low levels of normalized T-cell clonal expansion were also seen in some patients who did not respond. In the 0.1-3.0 mg/kg groups, partial responders were among the patients with the lowest normalized peripheral clonal expansion, particularly in CD8+ T cells.

There are 19 amino acids in the CDR3, from cysteine to phenylalanine inclusive. The sequence is cut down to CDR3 DNA, 57 bases in frame from base 1. V is cut back by 1 base and J by 0 bases, with 15 bases in the junction unmatched. Reading the germline V gene (reference sequence) gives CDR1 SGHNT and CDR2 YYREEE. The rearranged chain carries TRBV5-4 and TRBJ2-5; 7 of the junction bases match TRBD1. This TCR was recovered from an adult with an advanced solid tumor such as melanoma, head and neck, liver or kidney cancer. The sample here was CD4+ or CD8+ T cells sorted from blood, taken in a trial of the OX40 agonist ivuxolimab. The CDR3 reads as follows: CASSLLRGQRILYQETQYF. At the DNA level, the sequence is TGTGCCAGCAGCTTGTTAAGGGGACAGAGGATTTTGTACCAAGAGACCCAGTACTTC.